The 18 T cell receptor beta chains listed next were all sequenced from one sample in a study of T cell responses to AZD1222 COVID-19 vaccine. Using immunoSEQ multiplex PCR, the repertoire was profiled, and TCRdb retains in-frame clones only, with some absent. Found here are around 150,000 clones, 70% to 90% of them singletons; the top ten hold 1.9%. The sequencing here drew on peripheral blood, taken on day 0 of AZD1222 vaccination. The receptors here all came from an adult in good health.

The chain recombines TRBV19 with TRBJ2-7, with D unclear. V was shortened by 2 bases and J by 5 bases, with 10 bases between the two germline ends. This CDR3 has 13 residues. Germline loops: CDR1 LNHDA, CDR2 SQIVND (reference sequence). DNA for the CDR3: TGTGCCAGTAGTATAACAACAAAGAACGAGCAGTACTTC. It encodes CASSITTKNEQYF.

This clone was counted a single time. The chain combines TRBV5-4 with TRBJ1-1, with TRBD1 identical over 7 bases. After removal of 4 bases from V and 6 bases from J, the junction contained 12 bases not matched to a gene. The CDR3 is made up of 15 amino acids. Germline V gene data show CDR1 as SGHNT and CDR2 as YYREEE (reference sequence). CDR3 DNA sequence: TGTGCCAGCAGCCCTAAGGGGGCAGCCGACGCTGAAGCTTTCTTT. Translating it yields CASSPKGAADAEAFF. The full variable domain, completed using reference TRBV5-4 and TRBJ1-1, is ETGVTQSPTHLIKTRGQQVTLRCSSQSGHNTVSWYQQALGQGPQFIFQYYREEENGRGNFPPRFSGLQFPNYSSELNVNALELDDSALYLCASSPKGAADAEAFFGQGTRLTVV.

The rearrangement joins TRBV18 to TRBJ1-1; the D gene is possibly TRBD1 (6 bases). Germline loops: CDR1 KGHSH, CDR2 LQKENI. This CDR3 is 13 amino acids long. The V and J ends lost 6 bases and 0 bases respectively, with 8 bases between them. CDR3 DNA: TGTGCCAGCTCGGGGGCTATGAACACTGAAGCTTTCTTT. It encodes CASSGAMNTEAFF.

The chain links TRBV30 to TRBJ1-3; 8 positions match TRBD1. J was trimmed by 1 base and V by 4 bases; bases with no gene match: 9. This CDR3 region has 16 residues. Germline V gene sequence: CDR1 GTSNPN, CDR2 SVGIG (reference sequence). Here the CDR3 reads CAWTLGGQASGNTIYF. The CDR3 DNA reads TGTGCCTGGACCCTTGGGGGACAGGCGTCTGGAAACACCATATATTTT. The whole variable domain, remainder taken from reference TRBV30 and TRBJ1-3, is SQTIHQWPATLVQPVGSPLSLECTVEGTSNPNLYWYRQAAGRGLQLLFYSVGIGQISSEVPQNLSASRPQDRQFILSSKKLLLSDSGFYLCAWTLGGQASGNTIYFGEGSWLTVV.

The table lists this clone with a count of one. The gene calls are TRBV4-1 and TRBJ1-2, with 9 bases fitting TRBD1. V shed 2 bases and J 5 bases; nucleotides not matched to a gene: 9. There are 16 residues in the CDR3. Germline V lookup: CDR1 MGHRA, CDR2 YSYEKL. As DNA, the CDR3 is TGCGCCAGCAGCCAACCCGGGACAGGGAAGGCTTATGGCTACACCTTC. It yields the protein CASSQPGTGKAYGYTF.

The chain is built from TRBV13 and TRBJ2-2; D might be TRBD1 (6 bases). The CDR3 sequence is 16 residues long. The germline V and J ends were trimmed by 0 bases and 6 bases, with 14 bases remaining between them. Per germline, CDR1 PRHDT and CDR2 FYEKMQ (reference sequence). The CDR3 loop is CASSLGHYQGSGELFF. The CDR3, as DNA: TGTGCCAGCAGCTTAGGCCATTATCAGGGGTCCGGGGAGCTGTTTTTT.

The chain's CDR3 is CASSQEGGVVDYGYTF. In nucleotides, the CDR3 is TGTGCCAGCTCACAGGAAGGGGGGGTGGTCGATTATGGCTACACCTTC. The chain joins TRBV18 to TRBJ1-2, with D perhaps matching TRBD1 (6 bases). The length of the CDR3 is 16 residues. V shed 4 bases and J shed 5 bases, with 20 bases lying between them. Germline lookup yields CDR1 KGHSH and CDR2 LQKENI.

The chain employs TRBV19 and TRBJ1-5; TRBD1 aligns across 10 bases. Trimming at V came to 6 bases and at J to 7 bases, leaving 12 bases not matched to a gene. Germline V lookup: CDR1 LNHDA, CDR2 SQIVND (reference sequence). The CDR3 is 16 amino acids. CDR3 sequence reads: CASSETGGSGGQPQHF. Here the CDR3 DNA reads TGTGCCAGTAGCGAGACAGGGGGCAGCGGCGGACAGCCCCAGCATTTT.

The gene calls are TRBV7-3 and TRBJ2-3, with 7 bases identical to TRBD2. The CDR3 has 14 residues. Germline CDR1 is SGHTA and CDR2 is FQGTGA. With V trimmed by 0 bases and J by 4 bases, 1 base remained unmatched. CDR3 residues: CASSLTGGSDTQYF. The CDR3 DNA sequence: TGTGCCAGCAGCTTAACGGGGGGGTCAGATACGCAGTATTTT.

This chain links TRBV6-6 with TRBJ1-5; a possible D gene is TRBD1 (5 bases). This CDR3 has 15 amino acids. V lost 5 bases to trimming and J lost 2 bases, with 13 bases between them. Germline-derived CDR1 and CDR2 are MNHNY and SVGAGI (reference sequence). The CDR3 is CASSIRDGGNQPQHF. DNA of the CDR3: TGTGCCAGCAGTATACGGGACGGCGGCAATCAGCCCCAGCATTTT.

This chain uses TRBV27 with TRBJ1-5; D remains ambiguous. Trimming pared 0 bases from V and 0 bases from J, leaving 12 bases between. CDR1 is MNHEY and CDR2 is SMNVEV in the germline V gene (reference sequence). The CDR3 is made up of 17 amino acids. CDR3 coding DNA: TGTGCCAGCAGTTTATCGTGGGCAGGCCGTAGCAATCAGCCCCAGCATTTT. Residues: CASSLSWAGRSNQPQHF.

The chain recombines TRBV12-5 with TRBJ1-2, with D possibly being TRBD1 (5 bases). Germline V gene sequence: CDR1 LGHNT, CDR2 FRNRAP. The CDR3 covers 15 residues. Trimming took 6 bases from V and 0 from J, leaving 14 bases between them. The CDR3: CASGLGVDPNYGYTF. As DNA, the CDR3 is TGTGCTAGTGGCCTGGGGGTTGATCCTAACTATGGCTACACCTTC.

V is TRBV19 and J is TRBJ2-1; 10 nucleotides agree with TRBD1. With V trimmed by 4 bases and J by 2 bases, 2 bases remained unmatched. The germline CDR1 and CDR2 sequences are LNHDA and SQIVND (reference sequence). There are 15 residues in the CDR3. CDR3 DNA sequence: TGTGCCAGTAGTAGGACAGGGGGAACCTACAATGAGCAGTTCTTC. Translation gives CASSRTGGTYNEQFF.

The chain carries TRBV5-5 and TRBJ1-1; unclear D gene. The CDR3 is 13 amino acids. The germline V and J ends were trimmed by 0 bases and 3 bases, with 6 bases remaining between them. The V gene's germline CDR1 is SGHKS and CDR2 YYEKEE (reference sequence). The CDR3 DNA is TGTGCCAGCAGCTTGGGAGTGTACACTGAAGCTTTCTTT. Protein product: CASSLGVYTEAFF.

The chain has TRBV10-3 and TRBJ1-3; D is uncertain. In germline, CDR1 is ENHRY, CDR2 SYGVKD. Trimming shortened V by 0 bases and J by 0 bases, and 9 bases separated the two germline ends. CDR3 length: 16 residues. CDR3 sequence reads: CAISESLGSSGNTIYF. CDR3 sequence (DNA): TGTGCCATCAGTGAGTCGTTGGGCTCCTCTGGAAACACCATATATTTT.

J is TRBJ1-2 and V is TRBV30; no clear D. Between the trimmed V and J ends, which lost 6 bases and 0 bases, there was a span of 20 bases. The CDR3 runs 16 residues. Germline assignment: CDR1 GTSNPN and CDR2 SVGIG (reference sequence). The DNA for the CDR3 is TGTGCCTGCCTCCCCGAGGCCGGTCCCGCTAACTATGGCTACACCTTC. It is translated as CACLPEAGPANYGYTF.

The chain uses TRBV30 and TRBJ1-5, with TRBD1 as a possible D gene (5 bases). The CDR3 runs to 12 residues. Germline V lookup: CDR1 GTSNPN, CDR2 SVGIG (reference sequence). Trimming cost V 5 bases and J 7 bases, with 12 bases left between them. CDR3 coding DNA: TGTGCCTGGGAGTCTGGGGGGCAGCCCCAGCATTTT. This encodes CAWESGGQPQHF.

This sequence joins TRBV6-5 and TRBJ1-1, with 7 bases fitting TRBD1. Trimming cost V 0 bases and J 3 bases; bases outside gene matches: 4. Germline-derived CDR1 and CDR2 are MNHEY and SVGAGI. This CDR3 is 15 amino acids long. This CDR3 reads CASSYSGTADTEAFF. The CDR3 nucleotides read TGTGCCAGCAGTTACTCGGGGACAGCGGACACTGAAGCTTTCTTT.